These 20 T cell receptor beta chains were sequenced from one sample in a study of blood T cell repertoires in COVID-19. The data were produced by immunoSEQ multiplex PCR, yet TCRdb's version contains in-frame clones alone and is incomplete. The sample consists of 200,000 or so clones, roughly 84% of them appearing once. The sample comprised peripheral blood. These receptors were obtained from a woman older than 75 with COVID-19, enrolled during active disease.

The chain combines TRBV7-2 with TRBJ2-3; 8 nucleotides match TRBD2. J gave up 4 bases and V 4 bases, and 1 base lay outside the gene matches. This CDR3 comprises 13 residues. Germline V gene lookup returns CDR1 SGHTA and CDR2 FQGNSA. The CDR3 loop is CASSYGGADTQYF. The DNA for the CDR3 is TGTGCCAGCAGCTACGGGGGGGCAGATACGCAGTATTTT.

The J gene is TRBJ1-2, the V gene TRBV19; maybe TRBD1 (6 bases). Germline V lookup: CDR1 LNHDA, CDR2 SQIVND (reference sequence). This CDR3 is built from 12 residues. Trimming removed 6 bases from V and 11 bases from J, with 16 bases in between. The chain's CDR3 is CASSSDRGGYTF. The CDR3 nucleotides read TGTGCCAGTAGCTCAGACAGAGGGGGTTACACCTTC.

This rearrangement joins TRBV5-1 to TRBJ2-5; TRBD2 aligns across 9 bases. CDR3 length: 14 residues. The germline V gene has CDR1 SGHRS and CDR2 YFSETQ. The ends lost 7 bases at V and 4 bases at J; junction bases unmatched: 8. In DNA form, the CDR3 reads TGCGCCAGCTGCGGGGGGGGCCCAGGAGAGACCCAGTACTTC. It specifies CASCGGGPGETQYF.

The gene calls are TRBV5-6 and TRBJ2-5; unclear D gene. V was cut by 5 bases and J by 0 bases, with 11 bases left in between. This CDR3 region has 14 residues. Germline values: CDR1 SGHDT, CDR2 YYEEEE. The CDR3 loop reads CASSRRSYQETQYF. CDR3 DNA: TGTGCCAGCAGTAGGAGATCGTACCAAGAGACCCAGTACTTC.

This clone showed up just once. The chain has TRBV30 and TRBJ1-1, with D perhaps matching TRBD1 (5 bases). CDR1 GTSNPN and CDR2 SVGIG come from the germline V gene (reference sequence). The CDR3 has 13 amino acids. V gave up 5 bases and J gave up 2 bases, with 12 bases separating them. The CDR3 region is CAWGQDSNTEAFF. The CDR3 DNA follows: TGTGCCTGGGGACAAGACAGTAACACTGAAGCTTTCTTT. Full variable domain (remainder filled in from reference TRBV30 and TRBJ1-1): SQTIHQWPATLVQPVGSPLSLECTVEGTSNPNLYWYRQAAGRGLQLLFYSVGIGQISSEVPQNLSASRPQDRQFILSSKKLLLSDSGFYLCAWGQDSNTEAFFGQGTRLTVV.

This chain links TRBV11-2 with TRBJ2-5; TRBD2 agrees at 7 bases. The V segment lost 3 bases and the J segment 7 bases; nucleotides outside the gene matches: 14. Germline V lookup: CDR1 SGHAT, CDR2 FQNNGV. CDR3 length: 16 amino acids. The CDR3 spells CASSFSAGRGVGTQYF. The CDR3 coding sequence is TGTGCCAGCAGCTTCTCAGCGGGGAGGGGTGTAGGGACCCAGTACTTC.

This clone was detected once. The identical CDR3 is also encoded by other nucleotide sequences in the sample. In DNA form, the CDR3 reads TGCGCCAGCAGCTTGAGACAGGGGAACTCACCCCTCCACTTT. Amino acids: CASSLRQGNSPLHF. The gene calls are TRBV5-1 and TRBJ1-6; 8 positions match TRBD1. The J segment lost 10 bases and the V segment lost 1 base, leaving 4 bases of the junction unmatched. Germline V CDR1 and CDR2: SGHRS, YFSETQ. The CDR3 sequence is 14 residues long. Filled out from reference TRBV5-1 and TRBJ1-6, the complete variable domain reads KAGVTQTPRYLIKTRGQQVTLSCSPISGHRSVSWYQQTPGQGLQFLFEYFSETQRNKGNFPGRFSGRQFSNSRSEMNVSTLELGDSALYLCASSLRQGNSPLHFGNGTRLTVT.

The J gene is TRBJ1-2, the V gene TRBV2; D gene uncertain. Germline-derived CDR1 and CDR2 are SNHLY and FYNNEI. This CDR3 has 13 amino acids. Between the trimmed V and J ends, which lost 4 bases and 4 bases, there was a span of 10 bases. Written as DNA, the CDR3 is TGTGCCAGCAGTGTCGGGATTGGCTATGGCTACACCTTC. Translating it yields CASSVGIGYGYTF.

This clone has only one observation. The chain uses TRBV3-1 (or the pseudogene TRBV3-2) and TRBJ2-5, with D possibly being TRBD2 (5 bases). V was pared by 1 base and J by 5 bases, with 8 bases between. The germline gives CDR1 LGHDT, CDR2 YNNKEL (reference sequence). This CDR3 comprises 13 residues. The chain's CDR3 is CASSQVQRETQYF. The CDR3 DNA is TGTGCCAGCAGCCAAGTACAGCGGGAGACCCAGTACTTC.

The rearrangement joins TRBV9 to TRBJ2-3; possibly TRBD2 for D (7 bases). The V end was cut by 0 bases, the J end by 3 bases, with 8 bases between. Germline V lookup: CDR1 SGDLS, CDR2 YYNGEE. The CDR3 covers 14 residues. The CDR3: CASSVEGGTDTQYF. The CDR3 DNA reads TGTGCCAGCAGCGTAGAGGGGGGGACAGATACGCAGTATTTT.

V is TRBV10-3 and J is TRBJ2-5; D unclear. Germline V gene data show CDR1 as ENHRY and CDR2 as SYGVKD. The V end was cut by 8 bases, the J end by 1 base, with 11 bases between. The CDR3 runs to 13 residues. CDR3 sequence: CAISSAPQETQYF. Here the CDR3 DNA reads TGTGCCATCTCCTCCGCGCCCCAAGAGACCCAGTACTTC.

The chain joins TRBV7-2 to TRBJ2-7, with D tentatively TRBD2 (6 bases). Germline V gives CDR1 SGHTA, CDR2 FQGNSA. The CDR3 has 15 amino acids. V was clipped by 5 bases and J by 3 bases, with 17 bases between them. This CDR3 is CASSPRPGEVYEQYF. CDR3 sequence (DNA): TGTGCCAGCAGCCCGCGGCCGGGGGAGGTCTACGAGCAGTACTTC.

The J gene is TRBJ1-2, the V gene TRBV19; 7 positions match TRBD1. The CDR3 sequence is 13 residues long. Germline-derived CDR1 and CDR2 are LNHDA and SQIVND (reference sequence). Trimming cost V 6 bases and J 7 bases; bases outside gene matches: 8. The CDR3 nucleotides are TGTGCCAGTAGCATTACAGGGGTGCGTGGCTACACCTTC. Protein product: CASSITGVRGYTF.

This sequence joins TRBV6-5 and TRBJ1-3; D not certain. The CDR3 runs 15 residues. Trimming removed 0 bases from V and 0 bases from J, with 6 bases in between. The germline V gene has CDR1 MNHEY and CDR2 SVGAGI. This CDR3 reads CASSYSQRSGNTIYF. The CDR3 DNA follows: TGTGCCAGCAGTTACTCACAACGCTCTGGAAACACCATATATTTT.

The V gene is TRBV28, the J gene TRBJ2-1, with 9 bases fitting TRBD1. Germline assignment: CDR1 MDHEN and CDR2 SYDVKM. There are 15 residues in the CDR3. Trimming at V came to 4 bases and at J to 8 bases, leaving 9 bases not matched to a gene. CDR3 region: CASSSPGTGRYEQFF. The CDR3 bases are TGTGCCAGCAGTTCCCCCGGGACAGGGAGATATGAGCAGTTCTTC.

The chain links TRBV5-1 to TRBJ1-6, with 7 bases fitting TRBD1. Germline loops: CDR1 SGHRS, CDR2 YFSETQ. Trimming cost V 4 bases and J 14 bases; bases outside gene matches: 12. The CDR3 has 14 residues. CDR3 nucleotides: TGCGCCAGCAGCGCCGGGACAGCCCTGGACGCCCTCCACTTT. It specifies CASSAGTALDALHF.

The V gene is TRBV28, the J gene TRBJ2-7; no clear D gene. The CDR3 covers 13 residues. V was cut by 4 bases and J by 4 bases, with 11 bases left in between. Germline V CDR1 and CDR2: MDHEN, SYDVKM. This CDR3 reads CASSSPTKYEQYV. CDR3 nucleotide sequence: TGTGCCAGCAGTTCACCGACAAAATACGAGCAGTACGTC.

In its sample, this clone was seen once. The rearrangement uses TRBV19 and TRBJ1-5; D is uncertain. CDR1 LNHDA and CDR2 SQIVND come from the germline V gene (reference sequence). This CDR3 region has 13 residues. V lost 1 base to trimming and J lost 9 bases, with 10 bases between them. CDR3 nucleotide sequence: TGTGCCAGTAGTATAGGCGCTTTCGGGCCCCAGCATTTT. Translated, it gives CASSIGAFGPQHF.

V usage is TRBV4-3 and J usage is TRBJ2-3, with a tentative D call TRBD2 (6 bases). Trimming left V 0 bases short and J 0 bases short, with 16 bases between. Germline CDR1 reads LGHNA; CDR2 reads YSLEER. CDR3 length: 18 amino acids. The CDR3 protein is CASSQDRAGGASTDTQYF. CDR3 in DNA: TGCGCCAGCAGCCAAGATCGGGCGGGCGGGGCTAGCACAGATACGCAGTATTTT.

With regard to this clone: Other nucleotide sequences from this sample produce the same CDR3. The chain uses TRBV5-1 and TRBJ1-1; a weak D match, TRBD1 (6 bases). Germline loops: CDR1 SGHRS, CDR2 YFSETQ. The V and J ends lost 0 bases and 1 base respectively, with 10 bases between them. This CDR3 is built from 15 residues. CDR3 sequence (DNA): TGCGCCAGCAGCTTGGCCGGACAGAGGAACACTGAAGCTTTCTTT. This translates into CASSLAGQRNTEAFF.